The 24 T cell receptor beta chains given below trace back to one sample, sequenced in a study of prognosis after radiotherapy for stage I lung cancer. Two rounds of multiplex PCR amplified TCR beta CDR3 from genomic DNA. During first-round PCR, primers specific to each TRBV and TRBJ gene were used. TCRdb processed the multiplex PCR reads anew with MiXCR; each CDR3 protein has one entry. The sample lists around 51,000 distinct CDR3 sequences, roughly 36% occurring once. The material was PBMCs, obtained before or after stereotactic body radiation therapy (not recorded which). These receptors all come from a donor aged 50 or older with non-small cell lung cancer.

This clonotype has a handful of counts. The chain carries TRBV7-2 and TRBJ2-3; 7 bases are shared with TRBD2. The CDR3 runs to 15 residues. Per the germline V gene, CDR1 is SGHTA and CDR2 is FQGNSA. Unmatched junction bases numbered 4, after V lost 3 bases and J lost 1 base. The CDR3 reads CASSLMAGGTDTQYF. CDR3 DNA: TGTGCCAGCAGCTTGATGGCGGGGGGCACAGATACGCAGTATTTT. The whole variable domain, remainder taken from reference TRBV7-2 and TRBJ2-3, is GAGVSQSPSNKVTEKGKDVELRCDPISGHTALYWYRQSLGQGLEFLIYFQGNSAPDKSGLPSDRFSAERTGGSVSTLTIQRTQQEDSAVYLCASSLMAGGTDTQYFGPGTRLTVL.

This clonotype was counted at least ten times. The chain recombines TRBV28 with TRBJ2-5; perhaps TRBD1 as D (6 bases). Germline lookup yields CDR1 MDHEN and CDR2 SYDVKM. The V and J ends lost 2 bases and 4 bases respectively, with 8 bases between them. This CDR3 contains 13 residues. CDR3 coding DNA: TGTGCCAGCAGTTTAGGGGGCGCAGAGACCCAGTACTTC. It codes for CASSLGGAETQYF. The variable domain in full, completed from reference TRBV28 and TRBJ2-5, reads DVKVTQSSRYLVKRTGEKVFLECVQDMDHENMFWYRQDPGLGLRLIYFSYDVKMKEKGDIPEGYSVSREKKERFSLILESASTNQTSMYLCASSLGGAETQYFGPGTRLLVL.

This clonotype has a count of ten or more. This chain connects TRBV20-1 to TRBJ2-1; possible D gene TRBD2, 5 bases. Trimming pared 4 bases from V and 1 base from J, leaving 23 bases between. The CDR3 is 18 residues long. CDR1 DFQATT and CDR2 SNEGSKA come from the germline V gene (reference sequence). The CDR3 DNA follows: TGCAGTGCTACCCTCCTCGTGAGAGGGAGAGGGTCCTACAATGAGCAGTTCTTC. Its translation: CSATLLVRGRGSYNEQFF.

This clonotype appeared a few times. The V and J genes are TRBV7-3 and TRBJ2-5; 9 nucleotides match TRBD1. Germline values: CDR1 SGHTA, CDR2 FQGTGA. The CDR3 has 17 amino acids. Germline trimming cut 4 bases from V and 0 bases from J; bases unmatched to any gene: 9. CDR3 amino acids: CASSSGTGMGYQETQYF. The CDR3 DNA reads TGTGCCAGCAGCTCCGGGACAGGGATGGGGTACCAAGAGACCCAGTACTTC.

CDR3 nucleotide sequence: TGTGCCAGCAGACTCGCCGGGACAGGGAGGGCCTACGAGCAGTACTTC. Translating it yields CASRLAGTGRAYEQYF. The chain links TRBV12-3 or TRBV12-4 to TRBJ2-7; 9 bases are a match to TRBD1. CDR3 length: 16 residues. Trimming took 6 bases from V and 2 from J; bases not matched to a gene: 11.

This clonotype was recorded at least ten times. The rearrangement uses TRBV6-1 and TRBJ1-6; TRBD1 matches 8 bases. Germline V gene sequence: CDR1 MNHNS, CDR2 SASEGT. CDR3 length equals 15 residues. V lost 6 bases and J lost 10; bases outside the gene matches: 11. DNA for the CDR3: TGTGCCAGCAGCACCTCCGGGACAGGCGGATCACCCCTCCACTTT. This codes for CASSTSGTGGSPLHF.

Remarks on this clonotype: An end of the junction does not agree with germline; a read error may underlie this. The genes are TRBV30 and TRBJ1-2, with D unresolved. This CDR3 is 12 amino acids long. Per the germline V gene, CDR1 is GTSNPN and CDR2 is SVGIG (reference sequence). DNA of the CDR3: TGTGCCCGGAGTGTCTCGGGGAATGGCTACATCTTC. Its protein product is CARSVSGNGYIF.

V gene TRBV11-3 combines with J gene TRBJ2-3, with D possibly TRBD2 on 5 matching bases. Germline CDR1 reads SGHNT; CDR2 reads YENEEA. CDR3 length: 17 residues. Trimming shortened V by 4 bases and J by 2 bases, and 19 bases separated the two germline ends. CDR3 in amino acids: CASSSLVGSRDTDTQYF. In nucleotides, the CDR3 is TGTGCCAGCAGCTCTCTGGTAGGGAGTAGGGACACAGATACGCAGTATTTT.

This clonotype was observed once. A far larger clone is off by one base, so a read error is likely. This rearrangement joins TRBV24-1 to TRBJ2-7; D is possibly TRBD2 (5 bases). Germline assignment: CDR1 KGHDR and CDR2 SFDVKD. Trimming removed 3 bases from V and 7 bases from J, with 15 bases in between. This CDR3 spans 14 amino acids. In DNA, the CDR3 is TGTGCCACCAGTGATGTCGGGGTTCGGAGTGAGCAGTACTTC. Translated, it gives CATSDVGVRSEQYF.

A remark on this clonotype: A junction end diverges from the germline sequence, so it may reflect a read error. The chain employs TRBV5-5 and TRBJ2-2; 10 bases fit TRBD1. The CDR3 covers 16 residues. Germline-derived CDR1 and CDR2 are SGHKS and YYEKEE (reference sequence). The CDR3 spells CASSSSVTGGSGDLFF. In DNA, the CDR3 is TGTGCCAGCAGCTCTTCCGTGACAGGGGGCTCCGGGGATCTGTTTTTT.

At least ten counts were recorded for this clonotype. The V and J genes are TRBV20-1 and TRBJ2-5; D may correspond to TRBD1 or TRBD2 (5 bases each). V gave up 6 bases and J gave up 5 bases, with 13 bases separating them. The CDR3 has 12 residues. Germline V gene data show CDR1 as DFQATT and CDR2 as SNEGSKA (reference sequence). The CDR3 region is CSAMGERETQYF. For the CDR3, the DNA is TGCAGTGCCATGGGGGAGAGGGAGACCCAGTACTTC.

The chain joins TRBV7-2 to TRBJ2-4, with 10 bases that match TRBD2. The CDR3 is 15 amino acids. Looked up from germline, CDR1 is SGHTA and CDR2 is FQGNSA. The V segment lost 6 bases and the J segment 0 bases; nucleotides outside the gene matches: 2. CDR3 sequence: CASSLAGVAKNIQYF. CDR3 nucleotides: TGTGCCAGCAGTCTAGCGGGGGTAGCCAAAAACATTCAGTACTTC.

A word on this clonotype: The junction departs from germline at one end; a sequencing error may be responsible. This chain links TRBV9 with TRBJ1-3; D is ambiguous. The germline V gene has CDR1 SGDLS and CDR2 YYNGEE. This CDR3 is built from 17 residues. The CDR3 DNA sequence: TGTGCCATCAGCTTAGCTCCCGTGGCAACTTCTGGAAACACCATATATTTT. Its translation: CAISLAPVATSGNTIYF.

As to this clonotype: A read error may produce the germline difference seen at one junction end. The chain combines TRBV5-1 with TRBJ2-2; D is possibly TRBD1 (5 bases). CDR1 is SGHRS and CDR2 is YFSETQ in the germline V gene. The CDR3 has 14 amino acids. The DNA for the CDR3 is TGCACCAGCAGCCCGACAGTGAACACCGGGGAGCTGTTTTTT. It translates to CTSSPTVNTGELFF. The full variable domain, with the rest looked up from reference TRBV5-1 and TRBJ2-2, is KAGVTQTPRYLIKTRGQQVTLSCSPISGHRSVSWYQQTPGQGLQFLFEYFSETQRNKGNFPGRFSGRQFSNSRSEMNVSTLELGDSALYLCTSSPTVNTGELFFGEGSRLTVL.

Many counts were recorded for this clonotype. The chain couples TRBV7-8 to TRBJ2-1; D is uncertain. Trimming removed 5 bases from V and 0 bases from J, with 11 bases in between. Germline CDR1 and CDR2: SGHVS and FQNEAQ. This CDR3 comprises 15 residues. The DNA for the CDR3 is TGTGCCAGCAGCCAATCCTCCGACTCCTACAATGAGCAGTTCTTC. Amino acids: CASSQSSDSYNEQFF.

Comments on this clonotype: A much larger clonotype is one base distant, so this may be a read error. The chain is built from TRBV24-1 and TRBJ1-1; D is unclear. The CDR3 is 14 residues long. Germline loops: CDR1 KGHDR, CDR2 SFDVKD. V dropped 6 bases and J dropped 1 base, with 11 bases sitting between them. Written as DNA, the CDR3 is TGTGCCACCAGTTCCCCGGGATCGAACACTGAAGCTTTCTTT. It specifies CATSSPGSNTEAFF.

V usage is TRBV6-2 or TRBV6-3 and J usage is TRBJ1-2; D uncertain. V was clipped by 3 bases and J by 2 bases, with 4 bases between them. The CDR3 is 12 amino acids. Germline CDR1 reads MNHEY; CDR2 reads SVGEGT. In nucleotides, the CDR3 is TGTGCCAGCAGTTATAAGAACTATGGCTACACCTTC. As protein: CASSYKNYGYTF.

This clonotype was observed a handful of times. A much larger clone differs from this one at a single base, so this may be a read error. The chain couples TRBV6-2 or TRBV6-3 to TRBJ2-6; 9 bases are shared with TRBD1. The CDR3 is 16 residues long. V lost 10 bases to trimming and J lost 0 bases; unmatched junction nucleotides: 7. Germline assignment: CDR1 MNHEY and CDR2 SVGEGT. The DNA of the CDR3 is TGTGCCATCGGGACAGGGAAAACCTCTGGGGCCAACGTCCTGACTTTC. Translating gives CAIGTGKTSGANVLTF.

This clonotype is a singleton in its sample. With only one base between it and a far larger clone, this is likely a read error. The V gene is TRBV6-2 or TRBV6-3, the J gene TRBJ1-5; no clear D gene. CDR1 MNHEY and CDR2 SVGEGT come from the germline V gene. V dropped 2 bases and J dropped 1 base, with 12 bases sitting between them. The CDR3 is 16 residues long. The CDR3 sequence: CASSYRAVRSNQPQHF. For the CDR3, the DNA is TGTGCCAGCAGTTACCGGGCGGTTAGGAGCAATCAGCCCCAGCATTTT.

This clonotype was found many times. J is TRBJ2-7 and V is TRBV10-3; 9 positions match TRBD2. The V gene end was trimmed by 3 bases and the J gene end by 4 bases; junction bases not matched to a gene: 10. Germline CDR1 is ENHRY and CDR2 is SYGVKD. This CDR3 comprises 16 residues. In DNA, the CDR3 is TGTGCCATCAGTGATCCTAATAGCGGGAGCAAGTACGAGCAGTACTTC. Translated, it gives CAISDPNSGSKYEQYF.

This clonotype occurred many times. The CDR3 is CASSRLTTEGQYGYTF. In nucleotides, the CDR3 is TGTGCCAGCAGCAGATTGACGACAGAGGGCCAGTATGGCTACACCTTC. The chain combines TRBV7-2 with TRBJ1-2, with a weak D call TRBD1 (5 bases). The CDR3 contains 16 residues. V was cut by 5 bases and J by 5 bases, with 21 bases left in between. In germline, CDR1 is SGHTA, CDR2 FQGNSA.

This chain uses TRBV7-2 with TRBJ2-2; weak D call: TRBD2 (7 bases). V lost 3 bases and J lost 9, with 17 bases in between. The CDR3 runs to 15 residues. The germline V gene encodes CDR1 SGHTA and CDR2 FQGNSA. The CDR3 is CASSLKWGGTWELFF. The CDR3 DNA is TGTGCCAGCAGCTTGAAATGGGGGGGCACTTGGGAGCTGTTTTTT.

For this clonotype: A far more abundant clone sits one base away, making this likely a read error. The J gene is TRBJ1-1, the V gene TRBV6-1; D is unresolved. Trimming pared 5 bases from V and 3 bases from J, leaving 4 bases between. The CDR3 has 11 amino acids. CDR1 is MNHNS and CDR2 is SASEGT in the germline V gene. Written as DNA, the CDR3 is TGTGCCAGCAGTCATGACACTGAAGCTTTCTTT. This sequence encodes CASSHDTEAFF.

About this clonotype itself: Given a much more abundant clone one base away, this may be a read error. CDR3 loop: CASSLVAAALLDTQYF. DNA for the CDR3: TGTGCCAGCAGCTTAGTGGCGGCGGCCCTATTAGATACCCAGTACTTC. The chain uses TRBV7-8 and TRBJ2-5; D call uncertain. The CDR3 has 16 residues. The germline gives CDR1 SGHVS, CDR2 FQNEAQ. V was cut by 1 base and J by 8 bases, with 20 bases left in between.